Listed below are T cell receptor beta chains from one sample, sequenced in a study of blood T cell repertoires in COVID-19. The protocol was immunoSEQ multiplex PCR, while the TCRdb copy is restricted to in-frame clones and leaves out a portion. The data contain around 160,000 clones, 65% to 85% of them singletons. The sample comprised PBMCs or T cells enriched from blood (not recorded which). These receptors were obtained from a woman aged 45-65 years who had been exposed to COVID-19. Both conserved end residues are part of each CDR3.

>11|TRBV29-1|TRBJ2-1
CSVEERDYQFF
>15|TRBV10-2|TRBJ2-2
CASSVTGVGTGELFF
>15|TRBV5-1|TRBJ2-2
CASSLRQGASGELFF
>15|TRBV5-5|TRBJ2-2
CASRPGTGITGELFF
>13|TRBV5-6|TRBJ1-2
CASSLSRGYGYTF
>18|TRBV2|TRBJ1-1
CASSGLAGTGAGRTEAFF
>12|TRBV3-1/TRBV3-2|TRBJ1-5
CASSDTDQPQHF
>15|TRBV5-6|TRBJ2-7
CASSLKGAAHYEQYF
>14|TRBV15|TRBJ2-7
CATSKETGLYEQYF
>15|TRBV6-4|TRBJ2-1
CASSAGDSTGGEQFF
>16|TRBV12-5|TRBJ1-5
CASGSPGDAGNQPQHF
>17|TRBV6-2/TRBV6-3|TRBJ2-2
CASSYPRERFDAGELFF
>12|TRBV19|TRBJ1-2
CASRGEGYGYTF
>11|TRBV11-2|TRBJ2-7
CASSLAYEQYF
>16|TRBV7-3|TRBJ2-2
CASSLHGGANTGELFF
>12|TRBV6-2/TRBV6-3|TRBJ2-1
CASSNTQNEQFF
>14|TRBV28|TRBJ1-5
CASTLQGPNQPQHF
>15|TRBV23-1|TRBJ1-5
CASSQSGGANQPQHF
>15|TRBV7-2|TRBJ2-7
CASSPVPGGPNEQYF
>16|TRBV3-1/TRBV3-2|TRBJ2-5
CASSHRLAGSQETQYF
>13|TRBV25-1|TRBJ2-7
CASRSGGRDEQYF
>16|TRBV3-1/TRBV3-2|TRBJ2-5
CASSPRTSVGKETQYF